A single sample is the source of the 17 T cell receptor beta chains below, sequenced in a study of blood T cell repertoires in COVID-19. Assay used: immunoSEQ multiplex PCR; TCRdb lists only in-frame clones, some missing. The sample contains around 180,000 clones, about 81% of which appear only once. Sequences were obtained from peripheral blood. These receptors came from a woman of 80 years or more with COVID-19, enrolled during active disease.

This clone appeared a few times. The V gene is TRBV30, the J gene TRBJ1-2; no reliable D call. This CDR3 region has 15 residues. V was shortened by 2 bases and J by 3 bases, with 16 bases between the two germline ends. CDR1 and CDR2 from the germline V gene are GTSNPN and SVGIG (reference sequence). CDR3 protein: CAWSSSGPSYYGYTF. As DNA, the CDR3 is TGTGCCTGGAGTTCTAGCGGGCCATCATACTATGGCTACACCTTC.

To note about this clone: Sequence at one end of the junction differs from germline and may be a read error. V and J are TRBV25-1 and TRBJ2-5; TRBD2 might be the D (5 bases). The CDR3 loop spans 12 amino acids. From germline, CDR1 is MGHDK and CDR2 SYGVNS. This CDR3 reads CASSSFEGGLHF. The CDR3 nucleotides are TGTGCCAGCAGTAGCTTCGAGGGTGGCCTTCACTTC.

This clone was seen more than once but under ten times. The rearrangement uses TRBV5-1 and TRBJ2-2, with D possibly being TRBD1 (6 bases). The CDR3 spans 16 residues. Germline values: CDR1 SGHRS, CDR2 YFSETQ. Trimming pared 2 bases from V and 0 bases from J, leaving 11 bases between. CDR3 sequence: CASSLGQITNTGELFF. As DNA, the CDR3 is TGCGCCAGCAGCTTAGGACAGATTACGAACACCGGGGAGCTGTTTTTT.

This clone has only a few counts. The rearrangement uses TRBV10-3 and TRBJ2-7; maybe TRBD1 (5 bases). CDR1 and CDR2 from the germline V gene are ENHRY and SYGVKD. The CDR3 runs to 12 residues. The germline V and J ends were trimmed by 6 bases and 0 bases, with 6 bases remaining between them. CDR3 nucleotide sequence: TGTGCCATCAGGGACAACTCCTACGAGCAGTACTTC. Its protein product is CAIRDNSYEQYF.

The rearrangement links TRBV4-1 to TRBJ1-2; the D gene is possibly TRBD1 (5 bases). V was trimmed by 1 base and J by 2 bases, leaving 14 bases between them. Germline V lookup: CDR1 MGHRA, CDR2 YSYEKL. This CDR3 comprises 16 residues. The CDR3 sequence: CASSQVPGYTNYGYTF. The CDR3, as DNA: TGCGCCAGCAGCCAAGTACCAGGGTACACCAACTATGGCTACACCTTC.

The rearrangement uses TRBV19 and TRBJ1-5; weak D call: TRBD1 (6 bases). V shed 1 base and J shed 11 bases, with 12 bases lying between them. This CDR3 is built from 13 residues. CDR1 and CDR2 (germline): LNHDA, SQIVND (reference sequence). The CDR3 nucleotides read TGTGCCAGTAGTATAGGTGGCGCAGGGGCCCAGCATTTT. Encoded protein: CASSIGGAGAQHF.

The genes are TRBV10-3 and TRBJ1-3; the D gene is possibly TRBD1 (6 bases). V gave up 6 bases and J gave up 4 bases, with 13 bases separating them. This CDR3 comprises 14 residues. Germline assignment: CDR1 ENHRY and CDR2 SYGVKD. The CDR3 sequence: CAIRAWGPGNTIYF. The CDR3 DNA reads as TGTGCCATCAGAGCTTGGGGGCCCGGAAACACCATATATTTT.

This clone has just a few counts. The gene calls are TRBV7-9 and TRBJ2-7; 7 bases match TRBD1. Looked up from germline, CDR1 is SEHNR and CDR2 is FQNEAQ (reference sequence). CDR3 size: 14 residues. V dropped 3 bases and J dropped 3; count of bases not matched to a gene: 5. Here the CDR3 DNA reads TGTGCCAGCAGCTTCGGGACAGCCGGCTACGAGCAGTACTTC. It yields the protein CASSFGTAGYEQYF.

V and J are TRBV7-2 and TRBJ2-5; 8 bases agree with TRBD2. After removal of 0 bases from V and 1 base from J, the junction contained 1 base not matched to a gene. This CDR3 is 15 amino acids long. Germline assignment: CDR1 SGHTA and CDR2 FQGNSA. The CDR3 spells CASSLASGVQETQYF. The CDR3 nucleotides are TGTGCCAGCAGCTTAGCTAGCGGGGTCCAAGAGACCCAGTACTTC.

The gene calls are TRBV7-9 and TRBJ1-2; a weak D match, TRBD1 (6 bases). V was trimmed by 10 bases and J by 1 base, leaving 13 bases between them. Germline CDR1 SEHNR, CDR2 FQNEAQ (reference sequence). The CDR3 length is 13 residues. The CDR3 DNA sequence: TGTGCCAACGGACAGTTCATTAACTATGGCTACACCTTC. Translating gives CANGQFINYGYTF.

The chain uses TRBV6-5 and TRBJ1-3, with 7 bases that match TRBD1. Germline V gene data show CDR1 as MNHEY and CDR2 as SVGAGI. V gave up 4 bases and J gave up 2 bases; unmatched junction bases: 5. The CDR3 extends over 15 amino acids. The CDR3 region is CASSSVQGAGNTIYF. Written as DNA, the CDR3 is TGTGCCAGCAGTTCGGTCCAGGGGGCTGGAAACACCATATATTTT.

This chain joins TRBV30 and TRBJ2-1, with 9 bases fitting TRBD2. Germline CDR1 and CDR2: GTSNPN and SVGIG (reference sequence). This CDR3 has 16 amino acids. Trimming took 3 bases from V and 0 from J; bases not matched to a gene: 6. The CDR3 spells CAWRTLAGSSYNEQFF. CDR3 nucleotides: TGTGCCTGGAGGACCCTAGCGGGGAGCTCCTACAATGAGCAGTTCTTC.

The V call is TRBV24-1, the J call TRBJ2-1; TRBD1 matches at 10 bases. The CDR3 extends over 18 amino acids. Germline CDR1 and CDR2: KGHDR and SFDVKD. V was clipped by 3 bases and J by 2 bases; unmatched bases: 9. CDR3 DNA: TGTGCCACCAGTGATCCGGGAGGAGGGACAGGGGCCTACAATGAGCAGTTCTTC. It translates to CATSDPGGGTGAYNEQFF.

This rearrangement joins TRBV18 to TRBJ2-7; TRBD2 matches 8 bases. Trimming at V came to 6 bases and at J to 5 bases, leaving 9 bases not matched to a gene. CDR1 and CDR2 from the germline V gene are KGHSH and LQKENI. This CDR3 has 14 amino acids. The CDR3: CASSPRAGENEQYF. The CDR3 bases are TGTGCCAGCTCCCCAAGAGCGGGAGAGAACGAGCAGTACTTC.

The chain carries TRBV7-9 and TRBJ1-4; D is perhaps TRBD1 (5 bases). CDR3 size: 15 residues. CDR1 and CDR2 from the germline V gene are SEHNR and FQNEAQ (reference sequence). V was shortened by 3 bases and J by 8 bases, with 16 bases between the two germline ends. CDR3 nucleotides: TGTGCCAGCAGCTTCCAGGGAGGGGTGGGGGAAAAACTGTTTTTT. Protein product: CASSFQGGVGEKLFF.

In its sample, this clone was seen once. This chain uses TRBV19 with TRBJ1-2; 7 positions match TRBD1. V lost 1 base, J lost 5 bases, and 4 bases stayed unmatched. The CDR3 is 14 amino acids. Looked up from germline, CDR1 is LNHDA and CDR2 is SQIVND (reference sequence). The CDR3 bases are TGTGCCAGTAGTATAGGGGGACAGAGTTATGGCTACACCTTC. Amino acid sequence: CASSIGGQSYGYTF. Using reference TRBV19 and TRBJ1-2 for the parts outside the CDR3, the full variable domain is DGGITQSPKYLFRKEGQNVTLSCEQNLNHDAMYWYRQDPGQGLRLIYYSQIVNDFQKGDIAEGYSVSREKKESFPLTVTSAQKNPTAFYLCASSIGGQSYGYTFGSGTRLTVV.

The CDR3 spells CASSLVTANYGYTF. The CDR3 DNA reads TGTGCCAGCAGTTTAGTGACAGCTAACTATGGCTACACCTTC. V usage is TRBV28 and J usage is TRBJ1-2; possibly TRBD1 for D (5 bases). The ends were cut back, 2 bases at V and 0 bases at J, with 7 bases in the middle. The CDR3 consists of 14 residues. The germline V gene has CDR1 MDHEN and CDR2 SYDVKM.